This passage covers 27 T cell receptor beta chains from one sample sequenced in a study of T cell responses to AZD1222 COVID-19 vaccine. Here immunoSEQ multiplex PCR was the method, and the copy in TCRdb shows in-frame clones only, minus some. The sample lists 130,000 or so clones; around 89% were seen once. The starting material was peripheral blood, obtained on day 0 of MenACWY control vaccination. Every receptor here comes from an adult in good health.

This clone appeared a few times. V and J are TRBV19 and TRBJ2-7, with 7 bases fitting TRBD2. The germline V gene encodes CDR1 LNHDA and CDR2 SQIVND (reference sequence). Germline trimming cut 1 base from V and 1 base from J; bases unmatched to any gene: 10. The CDR3 runs to 17 residues. CDR3 in DNA: TGTGCCAGTAGTATAGTGCCTGGCGGGAGTGGGTCCTACGAGCAGTACTTC. Its protein product is CASSIVPGGSGSYEQYF.

CDR3 region: CASSFSVTYEQYF. CDR3 in DNA: TGCGCCAGCAGCTTCTCGGTAACCTACGAGCAGTACTTC. This chain connects TRBV5-1 to TRBJ2-7; D not certain. The germline V and J ends were trimmed by 2 bases and 2 bases, with 8 bases remaining between them. Germline V lookup: CDR1 SGHRS, CDR2 YFSETQ. CDR3 length equals 13 residues.

The gene calls are TRBV7-3 and TRBJ2-1; tentative D call: TRBD2 (6 bases). The germline CDR1 and CDR2 sequences are SGHTA and FQGTGA. V lost 5 bases and J lost 9, with 11 bases in between. The CDR3 is 12 residues long. The CDR3: CASSQTSTEQFF. The CDR3 bases are TGTGCCAGCAGCCAGACTAGTACTGAGCAGTTCTTC.

CDR3 nucleotide sequence: TGTGCCAGCAGTGGCGACCCTAACACTGAAGCTTTCTTT. Its translation: CASSGDPNTEAFF. The rearrangement links TRBV25-1 to TRBJ1-1; D is ambiguous. This CDR3 is 13 amino acids long. Germline V gives CDR1 MGHDK, CDR2 SYGVNS. V lost 4 bases and J 2 bases, leaving 8 bases between the germline ends.

J is TRBJ2-7 and V is TRBV6-5, with TRBD1 matching over 9 bases. This CDR3 contains 15 residues. The J segment lost 5 bases and the V segment lost 5 bases, leaving 10 bases of the junction unmatched. Germline CDR1 and CDR2: MNHEY and SVGAGI. The CDR3 coding sequence is TGTGCCAGCAGTATCCCCGGGACAGGGTCCGACGAGCAGTACTTC. It translates to CASSIPGTGSDEQYF.

The chain uses TRBV11-3 and TRBJ2-7, with 8 positions matching TRBD2. The CDR3 has 15 residues. The V gene's germline CDR1 is SGHNT and CDR2 YENEEA. V dropped 2 bases and J dropped 4; count of bases not matched to a gene: 7. CDR3 in DNA: TGTGCCAGCAGCTTACATAGCGGGACGAGGTACGAGCAGTACTTC. It encodes CASSLHSGTRYEQYF. Full variable domain (missing parts from reference TRBV11-3 and TRBJ2-7): EAGVVQSPRYKIIEKKQPVAFWCNPISGHNTLYWYLQNLGQGPELLIRYENEEAVDDSQLPKDRFSAERLKGVDSTLKIQPAELGDSAVYLCASSLHSGTRYEQYFGPGTRLTVT.

This clone was observed once. The chain carries TRBV14 and TRBJ1-2; D gene unclear. The V end was cut by 1 base, the J end by 0 bases, with 6 bases between. CDR1 SGHDN and CDR2 FVKESK come from the germline V gene. This CDR3 contains 14 residues. CDR3 residues: CASSQGLTNYGYTF. CDR3 coding DNA: TGTGCCAGCAGCCAAGGACTGACTAACTATGGCTACACCTTC.

This clone was observed a single time. This chain links TRBV5-1 with TRBJ2-1; no definite D call. Germline loops: CDR1 SGHRS, CDR2 YFSETQ. V dropped 0 bases and J dropped 0 bases, with 10 bases sitting between them. This CDR3 spans 16 amino acids. For the CDR3, the DNA is TGCGCCAGCAGCTTGGGTCCCAGCGACTCCTACAATGAGCAGTTCTTC. The encoded protein is CASSLGPSDSYNEQFF.

The gene calls are TRBV27 and TRBJ1-2; the D is unclear. This CDR3 contains 14 residues. The germline V gene has CDR1 MNHEY and CDR2 SMNVEV (reference sequence). V lost 6 bases to trimming and J lost 5 bases, with 16 bases between them. CDR3: CASSSTGERYGYTF. The CDR3 region has the DNA TGTGCCAGCAGCTCCACTGGGGAAAGATATGGCTACACCTTC.

This clone was picked up one time. The rearrangement joins TRBV5-1 to TRBJ2-7; possibly TRBD1 for D (5 bases). This CDR3 is built from 14 residues. The ends were cut back, 2 bases at V and 3 bases at J, with 12 bases in the middle. Germline assignment: CDR1 SGHRS and CDR2 YFSETQ. CDR3 sequence: CASSFAGLGYEQYF. The CDR3 DNA sequence: TGCGCCAGCAGCTTCGCAGGGTTGGGCTACGAGCAGTACTTC.

This clone has a handful of counts. The chain couples TRBV24-1 to TRBJ2-1; 7 bases agree with TRBD2. The CDR3 loop spans 16 amino acids. The ends lost 2 bases at V and 1 base at J; junction bases unmatched: 4. CDR1 KGHDR and CDR2 SFDVKD come from the germline V gene. The CDR3 here is CATSDSSGISYNEQFF. In nucleotides, the CDR3 is TGTGCCACCAGTGATTCCAGCGGGATTTCCTACAATGAGCAGTTCTTC.

The chain is built from TRBV6-5 and TRBJ2-1, with a tentative D call TRBD2 (6 bases). The CDR3 contains 14 residues. V lost 7 bases to trimming and J lost 3 bases, with 13 bases between them. From germline, CDR1 is MNHEY and CDR2 SVGAGI. The CDR3 DNA reads as TGTGCCAGCACCTCAGCGGGCCTCTACAATGAGCAGTTCTTC. Translated: CASTSAGLYNEQFF.

This chain joins TRBV25-1 and TRBJ1-2; TRBD1 matches 7 bases. From germline, CDR1 is MGHDK and CDR2 SYGVNS. Unmatched junction bases numbered 12, after V lost 4 bases and J lost 4 bases. This CDR3 has 16 amino acids. In DNA, the CDR3 is TGTGCCAGCAGTGCTGGGAACCGACAGGGAGGCTATGGCTACACCTTC. It encodes CASSAGNRQGGYGYTF.

A few counts support this clone. V usage is TRBV9 and J usage is TRBJ2-3; 15 bases line up with TRBD2. CDR1 and CDR2 from the germline V gene are SGDLS and YYNGEE. V shed 4 bases and J 3 bases; nucleotides not matched to a gene: 3. This CDR3 has 16 residues. CDR3 DNA: TGTGCCAGCAGCTTGGGACTAGCGGGAGGTACAGATACGCAGTATTTT. Translation: CASSLGLAGGTDTQYF.

The chain recombines TRBV30 with TRBJ2-1, with 7 bases that match TRBD2. The junction had 6 bases not matched to a gene; V was cut back by 3 bases and J by 1 base. This CDR3 has 15 residues. The germline gives CDR1 GTSNPN, CDR2 SVGIG (reference sequence). The CDR3 is CAWRGRERSYNEQFF. In nucleotides, the CDR3 is TGTGCCTGGAGGGGGCGGGAGAGGTCCTACAATGAGCAGTTCTTC.

The genes are TRBV9 and TRBJ1-5; D remains ambiguous. Between the trimmed V and J ends, which lost 0 bases and 4 bases, there was a span of 17 bases. This CDR3 is 17 amino acids long. Per the germline V gene, CDR1 is SGDLS and CDR2 is YYNGEE. The CDR3 region is CASSVGARRHGNQPQHF. In DNA, the CDR3 is TGTGCCAGCAGCGTAGGGGCTCGGAGGCACGGGAATCAGCCCCAGCATTTT.

V and J are TRBV11-1 and TRBJ1-2, with 9 bases aligning to TRBD1. With 5 bases clipped from V and 2 bases from J, the junction kept 3 bases outside the gene matches. The CDR3 contains 14 residues. The germline gives CDR1 SGHAT, CDR2 FQDESV (reference sequence). CDR3 nucleotides: TGTGCCAGCAGCCCGGGACAGGGAAACTATGGCTACACCTTC. Translated, it gives CASSPGQGNYGYTF.

This chain joins TRBV11-3 and TRBJ1-1; no firm D call. The germline V gene encodes CDR1 SGHNT and CDR2 YENEEA. The CDR3 is 13 amino acids. V shed 2 bases and J shed 2 bases, with 6 bases lying between them. The CDR3 DNA reads as TGTGCCAGCAGCTTATCTCAAAACACTGAAGCTTTCTTT. This sequence encodes CASSLSQNTEAFF.

This chain uses TRBV5-1 with TRBJ2-7, with 10 bases identical to TRBD1. V trimming: 0 bases; J trimming: 7 bases; junction bases outside the gene matches: 4. The CDR3 contains 14 residues. From germline, CDR1 is SGHRS and CDR2 YFSETQ. CDR3 protein: CASSLGDRGYEQYF. The CDR3 nucleotides read TGCGCCAGCAGCTTGGGGGACAGGGGTTATGAGCAGTACTTC.

This rearrangement joins TRBV6-5 to TRBJ1-1; D is unclear. CDR1 and CDR2 from the germline V gene are MNHEY and SVGAGI. Trimming removed 0 bases at V and 3 bases at J, with 11 bases between. This CDR3 is built from 15 residues. In DNA form, the CDR3 reads TGTGCCAGCAGTTACTCCTGGAATTTGGACACTGAAGCTTTCTTT. It yields the protein CASSYSWNLDTEAFF.

The gene calls are TRBV7-3 and TRBJ2-7; TRBD1 agrees at 8 bases. The CDR3 is 15 amino acids. Losses at the gene ends were 2 bases for V and 0 bases for J; bases not matched to a gene: 3. Germline V CDR1 and CDR2: SGHTA, FQGTGA. DNA for the CDR3: TGTGCCAGCAGCTTAGGTGGGACAGGCTCCTACGAGCAGTACTTC. It specifies CASSLGGTGSYEQYF. Drawing the rest from reference TRBV7-3 and TRBJ2-7, the complete variable domain is GAGVSQTPSNKVTEKGKYVELRCDPISGHTALYWYRQSLGQGPEFLIYFQGTGAADDSGLPNDRFFAVRPEGSVSTLKIQRTERGDSAVYLCASSLGGTGSYEQYFGPGTRLTVT.

V and J are TRBV11-2 and TRBJ2-7, with D maybe TRBD2 (6 bases). In germline, CDR1 is SGHAT, CDR2 FQNNGV. There are 14 residues in the CDR3. Between the trimmed V and J ends, which lost 1 base and 2 bases, there was a span of 9 bases. CDR3 sequence: CASSLAGTAYEQYF. Here the CDR3 DNA reads TGTGCCAGCAGCTTAGCGGGGACTGCCTACGAGCAGTACTTC.

The rearrangement joins TRBV10-2 to TRBJ2-1; 10 nucleotides align to TRBD1. CDR3 size: 15 residues. CDR1 is WSHSY and CDR2 is SAAADI in the germline V gene. Losses at the gene ends were 4 bases for V and 1 base for J; bases not matched to a gene: 1. The DNA of the CDR3 is TGCGCCAGCAGTGGGGACAGGGGTTCCTACAATGAGCAGTTCTTC. It codes for CASSGDRGSYNEQFF.

V gene TRBV3-1 (or the pseudogene TRBV3-2) combines with J gene TRBJ1-1, with D unclear. V was pared by 0 bases and J by 2 bases, with 10 bases between. This CDR3 has 15 amino acids. CDR1 LGHDT and CDR2 YNNKEL come from the germline V gene (reference sequence). The CDR3 is CASSQERRINTEAFF. The CDR3, as DNA: TGTGCCAGCAGCCAAGAGCGGCGCATTAACACTGAAGCTTTCTTT.

This clone has more than one count but fewer than ten. V is TRBV11-2 and J is TRBJ1-2, with D tentatively TRBD1 (5 bases). This CDR3 region has 16 residues. Germline CDR1 SGHAT, CDR2 FQNNGV. Trimming shortened V by 4 bases and J by 4 bases, and 19 bases separated the two germline ends. CDR3 DNA sequence: TGTGCCAGCAGCTGGGGCAGGGTTTCGTGGTTCTATGGCTACACCTTC. As protein: CASSWGRVSWFYGYTF.

The chain is built from TRBV13 and TRBJ2-5, with D unresolved. From germline, CDR1 is PRHDT and CDR2 FYEKMQ (reference sequence). The CDR3 spans 16 residues. Trimming removed 4 bases at V and 3 bases at J, with 18 bases between. CDR3 coding DNA: TGTGCCAGCAGCTCCCTAGAGGCCCCCACGGAAGAGACCCAGTACTTC. Translated: CASSSLEAPTEETQYF.

Turning to this clone: Sequence at one end of the junction differs from germline and may be a read error. The chain has TRBV6-6 and TRBJ2-7; 7 bases are shared with TRBD1. The CDR3 is 12 amino acids. Per germline, CDR1 MNHNY and CDR2 SVGAGI (reference sequence). CDR3 sequence (DNA): TGTGCCAGCAGTTACGTAGGACAGGTCGAGGACTTC. This gives the protein CASSYVGQVEDF.